This T cell receptor (beta chain) was sequenced for a study of blood T cell repertoires in COVID-19. In the source study's methods: Scientists estimated how many nucleated cells there were by amplifying reference gene primers. Data came from immunoSEQ multiplex PCR; TCRdb stores just in-frame clones and leaves some out. V and J calls and clone size are copied from that table; D and trimming were computed from the DNA. The sample includes under 95,000 clones, about 80% of them seen just once. This CDR3 region has 15 residues. Germline CDR1 and CDR2: LGHNT and FRNRAP. Trimming shortened V by 1 base and J by 6 bases, and 13 bases separated the two germline ends.

The chain carries TRBV12-5 and TRBJ2-1; TRBD1 is a possible D gene (6 bases). The sample comprised peripheral blood. This receptor was obtained from a man between 45 and 60 years old with active or convalescent COVID-19. This CDR3 reads CASGLAQGSGNEQFF. As DNA, the CDR3 is TGTGCTAGTGGTTTGGCCCAGGGGAGCGGCAATGAGCAGTTCTTC.